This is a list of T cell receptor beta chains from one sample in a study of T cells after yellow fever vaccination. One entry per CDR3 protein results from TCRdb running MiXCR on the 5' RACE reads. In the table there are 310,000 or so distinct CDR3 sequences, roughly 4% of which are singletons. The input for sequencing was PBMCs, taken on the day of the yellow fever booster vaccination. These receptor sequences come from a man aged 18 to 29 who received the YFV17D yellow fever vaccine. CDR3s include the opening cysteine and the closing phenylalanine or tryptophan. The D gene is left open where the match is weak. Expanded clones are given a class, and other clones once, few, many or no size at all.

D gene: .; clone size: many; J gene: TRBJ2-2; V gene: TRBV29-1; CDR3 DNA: TGCAGCCTAACGGAGGGTACCGGGGAGCTGTTTTTT; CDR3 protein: CSLTEGTGELFF
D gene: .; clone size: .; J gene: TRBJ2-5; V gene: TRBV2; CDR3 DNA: TGTGCCAGCAGTGACTTACAAGAGACCCAGTACTTC; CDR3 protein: CASSDLQETQYF
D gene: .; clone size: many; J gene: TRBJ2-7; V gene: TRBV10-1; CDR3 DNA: TGCGCCAGTAGAGAAGACAGTTCCGCCGAGCAGTACTTC; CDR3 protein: CASREDSSAEQYF
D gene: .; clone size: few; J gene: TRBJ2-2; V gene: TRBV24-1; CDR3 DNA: TGTGCCACCAGTGATAACAGGGACACCGGGGAGCTGTTTTTT; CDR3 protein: CATSDNRDTGELFF
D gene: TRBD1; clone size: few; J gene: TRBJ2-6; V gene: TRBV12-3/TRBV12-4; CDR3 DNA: TGTGCCAGCAGCCCGGACAGGCCCAGCTCTGGGGCCAACGTCCTGACTTTC; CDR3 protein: CASSPDRPSSGANVLTF
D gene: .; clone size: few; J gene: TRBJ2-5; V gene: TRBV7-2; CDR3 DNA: TGTGCCAGCAGCGCTTCCACAAAAGAGACCCAGTACTTC; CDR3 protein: CASSASTKETQYF
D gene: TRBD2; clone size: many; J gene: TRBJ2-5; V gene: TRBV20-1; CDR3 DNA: TGCAGTGCTAGAGAACTAGCGGGGGGTAATCAAGAGACCCAGTACTTC; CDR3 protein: CSARELAGGNQETQYF
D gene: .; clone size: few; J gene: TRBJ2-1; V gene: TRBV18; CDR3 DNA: TGTGCCAGCTCACCCCGGTCCCGGAGCTCCTACAATGAGCAGTTCTTC; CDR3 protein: CASSPRSRSSYNEQFF
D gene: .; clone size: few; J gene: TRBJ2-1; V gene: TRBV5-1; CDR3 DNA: TGCGCCAGCAACTCTTTGGTCGGTGAGCAGTTCTTC; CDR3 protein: CASNSLVGEQFF
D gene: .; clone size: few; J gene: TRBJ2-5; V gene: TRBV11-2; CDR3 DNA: TGTGCCAGCAGCTTAGATGTGGGCCTTCGGGAGACCCAGTACTTC; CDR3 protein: CASSLDVGLRETQYF
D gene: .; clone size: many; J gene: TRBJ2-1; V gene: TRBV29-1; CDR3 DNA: TGCAGCGTTGAAGGGGGCGCCCCAGAGCAGTTCTTC; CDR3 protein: CSVEGGAPEQFF
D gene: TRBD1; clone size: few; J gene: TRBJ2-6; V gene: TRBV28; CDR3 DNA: TGTGCCAGCAGTCAGCGGACAGGACCTGGGGCCAACGTCCTGACTTTC; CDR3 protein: CASSQRTGPGANVLTF
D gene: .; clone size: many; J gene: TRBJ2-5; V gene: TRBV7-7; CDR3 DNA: TGTGCCAGCAGCCCAGGGGTAGGGACCCAGTACTTC; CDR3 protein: CASSPGVGTQYF
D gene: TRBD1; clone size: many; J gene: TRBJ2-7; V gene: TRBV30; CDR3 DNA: TGTGCCTGGGATCAACAGGGGGCCTACGAGCAGTACTTC; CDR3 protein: CAWDQQGAYEQYF
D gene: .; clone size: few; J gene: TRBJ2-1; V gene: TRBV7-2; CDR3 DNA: TGTGCCAGCAGCACAAGGGGAAGCTACAATGAGCAGTTCTTC; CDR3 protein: CASSTRGSYNEQFF
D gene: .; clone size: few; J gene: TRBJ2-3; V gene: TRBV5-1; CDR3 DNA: TGCGCCAGCAGCTTGGGCCCCCGGGGAGCGGCAGATACGCAGTATTTT; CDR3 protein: CASSLGPRGAADTQYF
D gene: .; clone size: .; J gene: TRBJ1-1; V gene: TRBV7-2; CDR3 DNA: TGTGCCAGCAGCTTAGTGGACGAGAACACTGAAGCTTTCTTT; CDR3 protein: CASSLVDENTEAFF
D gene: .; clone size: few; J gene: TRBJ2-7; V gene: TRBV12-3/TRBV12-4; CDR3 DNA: TGTGCCAGCAGTTTATCCGTTGGATACGAGCAGTACTTC; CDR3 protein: CASSLSVGYEQYF
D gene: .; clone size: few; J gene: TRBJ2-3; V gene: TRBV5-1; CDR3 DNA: TGCGCCAGCAGCCTCCACCAGGGGGGCGCGGGAGATACGCAGTATTTT; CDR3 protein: CASSLHQGGAGDTQYF
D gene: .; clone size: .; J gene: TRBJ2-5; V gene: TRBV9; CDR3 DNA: TGTGCCAGCAGCGTAGGTACCGGGGGTCTCCAAGAGACCCAGTACTTC; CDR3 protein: CASSVGTGGLQETQYF
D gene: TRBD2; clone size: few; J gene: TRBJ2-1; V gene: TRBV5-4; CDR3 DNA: TGTGCCAGCAGCTTGGTATTAGCGGGGGCGGATGAGCAGTTCTTC; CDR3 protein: CASSLVLAGADEQFF
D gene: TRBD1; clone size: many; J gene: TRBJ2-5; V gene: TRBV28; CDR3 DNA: TGTGCCAGCAGTTTGTACAGGGGGGCGAACCAAGAGACCCAGTACTTC; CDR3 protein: CASSLYRGANQETQYF
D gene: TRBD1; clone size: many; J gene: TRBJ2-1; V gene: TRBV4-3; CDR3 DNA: TGCGCCAGCAGCCGGGACAGCCGTCACAATGAGCAGTTCTTC; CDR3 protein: CASSRDSRHNEQFF
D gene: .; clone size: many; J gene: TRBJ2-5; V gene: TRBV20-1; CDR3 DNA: TGCAGTGCTACTCTGGGCGAGGTGGAGACCCAGTACTTC; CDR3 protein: CSATLGEVETQYF